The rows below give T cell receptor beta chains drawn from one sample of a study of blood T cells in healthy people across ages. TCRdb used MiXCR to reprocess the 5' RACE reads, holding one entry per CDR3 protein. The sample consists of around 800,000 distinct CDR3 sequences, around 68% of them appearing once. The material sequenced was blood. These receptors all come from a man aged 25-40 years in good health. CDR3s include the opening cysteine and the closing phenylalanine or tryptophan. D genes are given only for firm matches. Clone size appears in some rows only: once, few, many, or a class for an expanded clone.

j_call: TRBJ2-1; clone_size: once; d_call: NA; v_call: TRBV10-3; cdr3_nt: TGTGCCATCAGCACAACGACAGGTTACAATGAGCAGTTCTTC; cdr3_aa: CAISTTTGYNEQFF
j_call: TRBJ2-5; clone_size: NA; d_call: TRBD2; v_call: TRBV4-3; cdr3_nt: TGCGCCAGCAGCCAAGTCTTGGGACTAGCCGAGACCCAGTACTTC; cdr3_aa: CASSQVLGLAETQYF
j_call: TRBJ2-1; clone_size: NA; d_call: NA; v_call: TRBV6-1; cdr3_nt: TGTGCCAGCAGTGACAGTGACAACTACAATGAGCAGTTCTTC; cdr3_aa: CASSDSDNYNEQFF
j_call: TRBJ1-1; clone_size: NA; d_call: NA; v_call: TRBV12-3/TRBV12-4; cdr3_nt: TGTGCCAGCAGTTTGGGTCGGGGGGTGAACACTGAAGCTTTCTTT; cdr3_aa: CASSLGRGVNTEAFF
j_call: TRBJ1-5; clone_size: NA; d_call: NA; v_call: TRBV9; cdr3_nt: TGTGCCAGCAGCCCCGACAGATATAGCAATCAGCCCCAGCATTTT; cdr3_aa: CASSPDRYSNQPQHF
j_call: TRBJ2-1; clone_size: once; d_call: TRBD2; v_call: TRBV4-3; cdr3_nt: TGCGCCAGCAGCCAAGGTGCTAGCGGTCACAATGAGCAGTTCTTC; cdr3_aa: CASSQGASGHNEQFF
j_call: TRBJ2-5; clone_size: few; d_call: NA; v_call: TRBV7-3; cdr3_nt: TGTGCCAGCAGCTCCCCCGGCGGGACCCAGTACTTC; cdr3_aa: CASSSPGGTQYF
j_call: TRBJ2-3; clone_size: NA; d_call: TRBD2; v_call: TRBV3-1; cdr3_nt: TGTGCCAGCAGCCAAGCTCCTAGCGGGGGGGCGGATACGCAGTATTTT; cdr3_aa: CASSQAPSGGADTQYF
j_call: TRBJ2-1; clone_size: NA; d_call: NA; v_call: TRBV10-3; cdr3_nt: TGTGCCATCCTTTCAGGGAATAACAATGAGCAGTTCTTC; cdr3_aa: CAILSGNNNEQFF
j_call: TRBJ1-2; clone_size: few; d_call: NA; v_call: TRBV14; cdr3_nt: TGTGCCAGCAGCCAAGATGTTGACTATGGCTACACCTTC; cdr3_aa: CASSQDVDYGYTF
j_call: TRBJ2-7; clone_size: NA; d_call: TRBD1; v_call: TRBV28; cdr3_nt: TGTGCCAGCAGATCGACAGGGTACAGATCCTACGAGCAGTACTTC; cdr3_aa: CASRSTGYRSYEQYF
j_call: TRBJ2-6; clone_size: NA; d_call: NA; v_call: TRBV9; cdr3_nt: TGTGCCAGCAGCGTATCAGGGAACTCTGGGGCCAACGTCCTGACTTTC; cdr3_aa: CASSVSGNSGANVLTF
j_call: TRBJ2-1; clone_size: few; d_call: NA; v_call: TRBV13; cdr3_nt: TGTGCCAGCACCGAAGCTCGGTGGGACAATGAGCAGTTCTTC; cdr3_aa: CASTEARWDNEQFF
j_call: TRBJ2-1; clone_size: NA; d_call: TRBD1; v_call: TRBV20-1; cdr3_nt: TGCAGTGCACTCCGGGACAGGGTTATTCCCCATTACAATGAGCAGTTCTTC; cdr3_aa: CSALRDRVIPHYNEQFF
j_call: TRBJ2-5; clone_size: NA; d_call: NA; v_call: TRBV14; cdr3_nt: TGTGCCAGCAGCCAAGATTGGCCCGGGACCTCCGAGACCCAGTACTTC; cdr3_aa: CASSQDWPGTSETQYF
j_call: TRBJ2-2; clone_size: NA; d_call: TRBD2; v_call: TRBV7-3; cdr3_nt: TGTGCCAGCAGCTGGGAGGGCACCGGGGAGCTGTTTTTT; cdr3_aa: CASSWEGTGELFF
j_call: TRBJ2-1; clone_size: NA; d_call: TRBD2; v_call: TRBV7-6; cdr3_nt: TGTGCCAGCAGCTTAGTCAGCGGGGGCCGGGCCAATGAGCAGTTCTTC; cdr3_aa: CASSLVSGGRANEQFF
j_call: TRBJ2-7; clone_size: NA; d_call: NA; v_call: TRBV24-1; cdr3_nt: TGTGCCACCAGTGATAGCGGTAGCTCCTACGAGCAGTACTTC; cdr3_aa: CATSDSGSSYEQYF
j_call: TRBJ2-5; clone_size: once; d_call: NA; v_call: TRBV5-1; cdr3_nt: TGCGCCAGCAGCTTGCGGTCATTGGAAGAGACCCGGTACTTC; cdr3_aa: CASSLRSLEETRYF
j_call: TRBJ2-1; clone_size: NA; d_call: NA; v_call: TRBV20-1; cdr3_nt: TGCAGCGAAGCTACGGGGGCACGGTCGGGGGAGCAGTTCTTC; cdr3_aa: CSEATGARSGEQFF
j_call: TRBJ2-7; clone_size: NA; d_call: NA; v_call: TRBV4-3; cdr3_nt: TGCGCCAGAAAACGAGGATTCAATCGCAACGAGCAGTACTTC; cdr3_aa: CARKRGFNRNEQYF
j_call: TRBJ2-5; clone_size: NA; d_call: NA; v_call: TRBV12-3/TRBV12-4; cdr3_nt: TGTGCCAGCAGTTTCCCCGGGACGGCGGAGGTCCAGTACTTC; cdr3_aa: CASSFPGTAEVQYF
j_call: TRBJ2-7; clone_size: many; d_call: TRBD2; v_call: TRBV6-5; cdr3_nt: TGTGCCAGCAGTCTAGCGGGGCGCGAGCAGTACTTC; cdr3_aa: CASSLAGREQYF
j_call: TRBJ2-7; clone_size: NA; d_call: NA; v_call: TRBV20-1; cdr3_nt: TGCAGTGCTAGAGTCGCGGCCTACTACGAGCAGTACTTC; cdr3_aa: CSARVAAYYEQYF
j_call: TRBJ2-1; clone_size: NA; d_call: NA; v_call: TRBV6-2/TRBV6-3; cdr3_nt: TGTGCCAGCAGTTCGGGGGGGCTCCGGGACAGACTTCACAATGAGCAGTTCTTC; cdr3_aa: CASSSGGLRDRLHNEQFF
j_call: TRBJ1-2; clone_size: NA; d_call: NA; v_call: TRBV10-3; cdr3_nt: TGTGCCATCAGTGAGTCTGGCAGGGAGTCTTTAGGCTACACCTTC; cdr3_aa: CAISESGRESLGYTF
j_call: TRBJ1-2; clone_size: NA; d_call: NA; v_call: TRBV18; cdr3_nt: TGTGCCAGCTCACCAAGCACGGATTATGGCTACACCTTC; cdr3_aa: CASSPSTDYGYTF
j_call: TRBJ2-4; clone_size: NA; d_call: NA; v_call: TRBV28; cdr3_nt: TGTGCCAGCAGTTTTCCGGACCGGAAAAACATTCAGTACTTC; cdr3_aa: CASSFPDRKNIQYF
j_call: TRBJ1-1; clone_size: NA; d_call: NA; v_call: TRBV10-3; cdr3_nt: TGTGCCATCAGTGTCATGGACAGGAACACTGAAGCTTTCTTT; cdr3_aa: CAISVMDRNTEAFF
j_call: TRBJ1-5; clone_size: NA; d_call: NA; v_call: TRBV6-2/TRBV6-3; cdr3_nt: TGTGCCAGCAGTTACTTCCGCAATCAGCCCCAGCATTTT; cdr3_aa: CASSYFRNQPQHF
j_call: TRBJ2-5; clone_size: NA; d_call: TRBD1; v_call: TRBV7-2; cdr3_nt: TGTGCCAGCAGCTTGAGACAGGGGGTGCAAGAGACCCAGTACTTC; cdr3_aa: CASSLRQGVQETQYF
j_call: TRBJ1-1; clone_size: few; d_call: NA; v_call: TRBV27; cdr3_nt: TGTGCCAGCAGTTTTGGGACACGAAGCACTGAAGCTTTCTTT; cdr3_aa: CASSFGTRSTEAFF
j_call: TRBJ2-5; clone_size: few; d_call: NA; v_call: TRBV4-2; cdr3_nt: TGTGCCAGCAGCCAAGGGGGGGCCGAAGAGACCCAGTACTTC; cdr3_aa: CASSQGGAEETQYF
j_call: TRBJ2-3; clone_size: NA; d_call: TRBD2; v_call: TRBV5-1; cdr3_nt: TGCGCCAGCAGCCCACCTACTAGCGCTTGGGGGACAGATACGCAGTATTTT; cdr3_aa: CASSPPTSAWGTDTQYF
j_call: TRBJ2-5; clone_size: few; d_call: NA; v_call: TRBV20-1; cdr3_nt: TGCAGTGCTTTCAACCTGCAATCCCCCCAAGAGACCCAGTACTTC; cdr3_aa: CSAFNLQSPQETQYF
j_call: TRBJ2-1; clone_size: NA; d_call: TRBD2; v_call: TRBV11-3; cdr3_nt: TGTGCCAGCAGCCCGCGGGGGGTTGAATCCTACAATGAGCAGTTCTTC; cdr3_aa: CASSPRGVESYNEQFF
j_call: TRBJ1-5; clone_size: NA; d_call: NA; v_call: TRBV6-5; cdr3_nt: TGTGCCAGCAGTTACGGTTACGGACAGCCCCAGCATTTT; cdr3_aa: CASSYGYGQPQHF
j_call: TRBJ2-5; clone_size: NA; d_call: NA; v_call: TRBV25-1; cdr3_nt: TGTGCCAGCAGTGAATCGAGGGACCCGGGAGAGACCCAGTACTTC; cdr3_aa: CASSESRDPGETQYF
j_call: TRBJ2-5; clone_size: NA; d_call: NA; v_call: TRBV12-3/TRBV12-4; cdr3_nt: TGTGCCAGCAGTCCCCCGCCAGGGTGGGAGACCCAGTACTTC; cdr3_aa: CASSPPPGWETQYF
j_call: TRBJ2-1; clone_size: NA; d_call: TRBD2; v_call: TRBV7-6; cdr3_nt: TGTGCCAGCAGCTTCAGCGGGGGGCGGGCCCCCTACAATGAGCAGTTCTTC; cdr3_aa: CASSFSGGRAPYNEQFF
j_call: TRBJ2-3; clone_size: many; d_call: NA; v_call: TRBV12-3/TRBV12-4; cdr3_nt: TGTGCCAGCAGCACGCAGTATTTT; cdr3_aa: CASSTQYF
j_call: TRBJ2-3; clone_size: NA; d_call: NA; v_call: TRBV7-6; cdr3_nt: TGTGCCAGCAAGGGAGGGGGGCCGCGACCCCCAGATACGCAGTATTTT; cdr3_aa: CASKGGGPRPPDTQYF
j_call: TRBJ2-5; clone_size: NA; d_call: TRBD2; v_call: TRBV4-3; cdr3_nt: TGCGCCAGCAGTGAAGCGGGGAGGCAAGAGACCCAGTGCTTC; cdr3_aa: CASSEAGRQETQCF
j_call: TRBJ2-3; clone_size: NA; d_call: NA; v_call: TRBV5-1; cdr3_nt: TGCGCCAGCAGCCCCCAGCCAAGGGCCTACACAGATACGCAGTATTTT; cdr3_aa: CASSPQPRAYTDTQYF
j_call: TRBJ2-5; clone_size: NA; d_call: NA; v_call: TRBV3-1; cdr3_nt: TGTGCCAGCAGCCATTGGGAAGAGCAGTACTTC; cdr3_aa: CASSHWEEQYF